These 27 T cell receptor beta chains came from one sample sequenced in a study of shared clonotypes between healthy human individuals (dated by TCRdb to the early 2020s). To prepare the library, the immunoSEQ multiplex PCR assay was applied. TCRdb took over this immuneACCESS table, retaining in-frame rearrangements with V and J assigned. Such tables are incomplete; in checked studies, under half of the missing clones stem from an unresolved V gene, and the remainder is unexplained. Across this sample there are under 750,000 clones, with roughly 72% seen only once. About 1.7% of the sample lies in the top ten. The sample taken for sequencing was memory CD4+ T cells sorted from blood. This specimen's cell subset or site label, interpreted: CD45RA-negative fraction. These TCRs come from a woman aged 25 to 39 in good health.

The rearrangement joins TRBV5-1 to TRBJ1-1; 8 nucleotides match TRBD1. The germline V gene encodes CDR1 SGHRS and CDR2 YFSETQ. The CDR3 consists of 13 residues. The trim removed 4 bases at V and 7 bases at J, leaving 6 bases unmatched. The CDR3, as DNA: TGCGCCAGCAGCCACGGACAGGGTCGTGAAGCTTTCTTT. Protein product: CASSHGQGREAFF.

The chain has TRBV27 and TRBJ2-3, with TRBD2 matching 7 bases. Germline CDR1 reads MNHEY; CDR2 reads SMNVEV (reference sequence). V trimming: 6 bases; J trimming: 8 bases; junction bases outside the gene matches: 17. The CDR3 runs 16 residues. The DNA for the CDR3 is TGTGCCAGCAGCGCGGGACTACCCTCTGTTTTTGGTACGCAGTATTTT. Protein: CASSAGLPSVFGTQYF.

The chain has TRBV19 and TRBJ1-3; D may be TRBD1 (5 bases). Germline lookup yields CDR1 LNHDA and CDR2 SQIVND (reference sequence). The V and J ends lost 6 bases and 0 bases respectively, with 9 bases between them. CDR3 length: 14 amino acids. As DNA, the CDR3 is TGTGCCAGTAGGCGTACAGGCTCTGGAAACACCATATATTTT. Protein: CASRRTGSGNTIYF.

The chain uses TRBV27 and TRBJ1-4, with D possibly being TRBD1 (5 bases). V dropped 5 bases and J dropped 5 bases, with 18 bases sitting between them. This CDR3 region has 16 residues. Germline V gives CDR1 MNHEY, CDR2 SMNVEV (reference sequence). The CDR3 region is CASSPHNPGPNEKLFF. The DNA of the CDR3 is TGTGCCAGCAGTCCCCATAACCCGGGGCCGAATGAAAAACTGTTTTTT.

The chain is built from TRBV29-1 and TRBJ1-2; 8 nucleotides line up with TRBD1. This CDR3 is built from 13 residues. Germline-derived CDR1 and CDR2 are SQVTM and ANQGSEA. Losses at the gene ends were 8 bases for V and 4 bases for J; bases not matched to a gene: 9. CDR3 bases: TGCAGCTCTGAGGCGGGGACAGGCTATGGCTACACCTTC. This sequence encodes CSSEAGTGYGYTF.

This clone has a count of ten or more. CDR3 in amino acids: CASSSTFAGVSEKLFF. In nucleotides, the CDR3 is TGTGCCAGCAGTTCCACTTTCGCAGGCGTTAGTGAAAAACTGTTTTTT. This chain uses TRBV6-5 with TRBJ1-4; D uncertain. The V gene's germline CDR1 is MNHEY and CDR2 SVGAGI. The CDR3 totals 16 residues. V lost 4 bases and J 7 bases, leaving 19 bases between the germline ends.

V usage is TRBV27 and J usage is TRBJ2-1, with D tentatively TRBD2 (6 bases). Germline V lookup: CDR1 MNHEY, CDR2 SMNVEV (reference sequence). V lost 0 bases and J 4 bases, leaving 10 bases between the germline ends. CDR3 length equals 15 residues. For the CDR3, the DNA is TGTGCCAGCAGTTTATCGGCTAGCGAGTACAATGAGCAGTTCTTC. Protein sequence: CASSLSASEYNEQFF.

This chain links TRBV28 with TRBJ2-2; D is possibly TRBD2 (7 bases). CDR3 length equals 14 residues. Germline CDR1 MDHEN, CDR2 SYDVKM. Trimming left V 9 bases short and J 3 bases short, with 14 bases between. CDR3 in DNA: TGTGCCAGTTTCGGGGGGCAGTACACCGGGGAGCTGTTTTTT. Translation gives CASFGGQYTGELFF.

The rearrangement uses TRBV27 and TRBJ1-5, with D possibly matching TRBD1 (5 bases). The length of the CDR3 is 15 residues. V was clipped by 7 bases and J by 3 bases, with 16 bases between them. Germline CDR1 reads MNHEY; CDR2 reads SMNVEV (reference sequence). The CDR3 nucleotides are TGTGCCAGCATGGCTCACGGACACGACAATCAGCCCCAGCATTTT. Amino acids: CASMAHGHDNQPQHF.

The V and J genes are TRBV6-5 and TRBJ1-5; D is unresolved. The CDR3 consists of 14 residues. Germline V gene data show CDR1 as MNHEY and CDR2 as SVGAGI. The ends were cut back, 2 bases at V and 5 bases at J, with 10 bases in the middle. CDR3 coding DNA: TGTGCCAGCAGTTACGGGAGAACCTATCAGCCCCAGCATTTT. Translated: CASSYGRTYQPQHF.

Concerning this clone: A read error is possible here, since a much larger clone lies one base away. V and J are TRBV7-2 and TRBJ1-5; D remains ambiguous. From germline, CDR1 is SGHTA and CDR2 FQGNSA. The CDR3 sequence is 13 residues long. V gave up 5 bases and J gave up 0 bases, with 5 bases separating them. This CDR3 reads CASSVDSNQPQHF. The CDR3 nucleotides read TGTGCCAGCAGCGTAGATAGCAATCAGCCCCAGCATTTT. The full variable domain, completed using reference TRBV7-2 and TRBJ1-5, is GAGVSQSPSNKVTEKGKDVELRCDPISGHTALYWYRQSLGQGLEFLIYFQGNSAPDKSGLPSDRFSAERTGGSVSTLTIQRTQQEDSAVYLCASSVDSNQPQHFGDGTRLSIL.

The V call is TRBV5-1, the J call TRBJ2-7, with 10 positions matching TRBD1. Germline V CDR1 and CDR2: SGHRS, YFSETQ. With V trimmed by 0 bases and J by 7 bases, 4 bases remained unmatched. This CDR3 region has 14 residues. DNA of the CDR3: TGCGCCAGCAGCTTGGTGGGACAGGGGAAAGAGCAGTACTTC. Protein product: CASSLVGQGKEQYF.

CDR3 DNA: TGTGCCAGCAGTTCCCCCAATAGCGGAAGCACAGATACGCAGTATTTT. This translates into CASSSPNSGSTDTQYF. The rearrangement links TRBV28 to TRBJ2-3; D may be TRBD2 (6 bases). The germline gives CDR1 MDHEN, CDR2 SYDVKM. The germline V and J ends were trimmed by 4 bases and 0 bases, with 14 bases remaining between them. The length of the CDR3 is 16 residues.

The V call is TRBV18, the J call TRBJ2-5, with D tentatively TRBD2 (5 bases). CDR3 length: 13 residues. CDR1 KGHSH and CDR2 LQKENI come from the germline V gene. V was clipped by 5 bases and J by 5 bases, with 12 bases between them. CDR3 region: CASSRGLPETQYF. In DNA form, the CDR3 reads TGTGCCAGCTCAAGAGGGCTACCCGAGACCCAGTACTTC.

The V and J genes are TRBV19 and TRBJ1-2; 10 positions match TRBD1. This CDR3 comprises 14 residues. Germline V CDR1 and CDR2: LNHDA, SQIVND (reference sequence). V shed 6 bases and J 5 bases; nucleotides not matched to a gene: 6. In DNA, the CDR3 is TGTGCCAGTAGACCGACAGGGGGCTTTTATGGCTACACCTTC. Protein product: CASRPTGGFYGYTF. Based on the CDR3 plus reference TRBV19 and TRBJ1-2, the full variable domain is DGGITQSPKYLFRKEGQNVTLSCEQNLNHDAMYWYRQDPGQGLRLIYYSQIVNDFQKGDIAEGYSVSREKKESFPLTVTSAQKNPTAFYLCASRPTGGFYGYTFGSGTRLTVV.

V gene TRBV6-1 combines with J gene TRBJ2-7, with 8 bases matching TRBD2. Germline trimming cut 8 bases from V and 1 base from J; bases unmatched to any gene: 10. This CDR3 is built from 15 residues. Germline CDR1 MNHNS, CDR2 SASEGT. The CDR3 spells CASVLAGTTSYEQYF. For the CDR3, the DNA is TGTGCCAGCGTCCTAGCGGGTACCACATCCTACGAGCAGTACTTC.

The chain joins TRBV5-1 to TRBJ1-1; TRBD1 aligns across 9 bases. The CDR3 loop spans 15 amino acids. V lost 5 bases to trimming and J lost 11 bases; unmatched junction nucleotides: 16. Germline CDR1 SGHRS, CDR2 YFSETQ. CDR3 loop: CASRTGTGSSQEAFF. CDR3 bases: TGCGCCAGCAGAACCGGGACAGGGTCATCGCAGGAGGCTTTCTTT.

The V gene is TRBV6-6, the J gene TRBJ2-3, with D possibly matching TRBD2 (6 bases). The CDR3 spans 13 residues. Trimming cost V 8 bases and J 0 bases, with 9 bases left between them. Looked up from germline, CDR1 is MNHNY and CDR2 is SVGAGI (reference sequence). The CDR3 loop reads CASGGASTDTQYF. CDR3 in DNA: TGTGCCAGCGGCGGGGCTAGCACAGATACGCAGTATTTT.

Worth noting for this clone: A read error is possible here, since a much larger clone lies one base away. Other DNA variants within this sample encode the same CDR3. The rearrangement uses TRBV5-1 and TRBJ2-1; 10 bases agree with TRBD2. The CDR3 length is 15 residues. V was clipped by 3 bases and J by 3 bases; unmatched bases: 3. Germline CDR1 is SGHRS and CDR2 is YFSETQ. DNA for the CDR3: TGCGCCAGCAGCTCCGCTAGCGGGAGCTACAATGAGCAGTTCTTC. Protein sequence: CASSSASGSYNEQFF. Supplemented by reference TRBV5-1 and TRBJ2-1, the full variable domain reads KAGVTQTPRYLIKTRGQQVTLSCSPISGHRSVSWYQQTPGQGLQFLFEYFSETQRNKGNFPGRFSGRQFSNSRSEMNVSTLELGDSALYLCASSSASGSYNEQFFGPGTRLTVL.

The V and J genes are TRBV19 and TRBJ2-1; a possible D gene is TRBD2 (5 bases). The germline V and J ends were trimmed by 1 base and 2 bases, with 9 bases remaining between them. CDR3 size: 15 residues. Germline assignment: CDR1 LNHDA and CDR2 SQIVND (reference sequence). CDR3 residues: CASSIGAGPYNEQFF. Written as DNA, the CDR3 is TGTGCCAGTAGTATAGGCGCGGGCCCCTACAATGAGCAGTTCTTC.

The chain uses TRBV7-2 and TRBJ2-7, with D uncertain. Germline lookup yields CDR1 SGHTA and CDR2 FQGNSA. This CDR3 has 14 amino acids. With 1 base removed from V and 3 bases from J, the gap between germline ends came to 10 bases. CDR3 in amino acids: CASSLEVSNYEQYF. The CDR3 DNA reads as TGTGCCAGCAGCTTAGAAGTCAGTAACTACGAGCAGTACTTC.

The J gene is TRBJ2-5, the V gene TRBV19, with 15 nucleotides matching TRBD2. The V segment lost 5 bases and the J segment 5 bases; nucleotides outside the gene matches: 9. CDR1 is LNHDA, CDR2 SQIVND, per germline (reference sequence). The CDR3 length is 17 residues. The CDR3 bases are TGTGCCAGTAGTGCCGGACTAGCGGGAGGGCCTAGGGAGACCCAGTACTTC. Translation gives CASSAGLAGGPRETQYF.

The rearrangement uses TRBV7-3 and TRBJ2-5; possibly TRBD1 or TRBD2 for D (6 bases each). V lost 2 bases, J lost 5 bases, and 12 bases lay in between. Per germline, CDR1 SGHTA and CDR2 FQGTGA. The CDR3 runs to 14 residues. In nucleotides, the CDR3 is TGTGCCAGCAGCTTAGGGGGGCTCGGTGAGACCCAGTACTTC. Encoded protein: CASSLGGLGETQYF. Combining the CDR3 with reference TRBV7-3 and TRBJ2-5 gives the whole variable domain GAGVSQTPSNKVTEKGKYVELRCDPISGHTALYWYRQSLGQGPEFLIYFQGTGAADDSGLPNDRFFAVRPEGSVSTLKIQRTERGDSAVYLCASSLGGLGETQYFGPGTRLLVL.

This clone occurred a few times. The rearrangement uses TRBV4-2 and TRBJ1-1; the D gene is possibly TRBD1 (6 bases). Germline values: CDR1 LGHNA, CDR2 YNFKEQ. The CDR3 runs to 14 residues. The V gene lost 2 bases and the J gene lost 1 base, with 8 bases spanning the gap. CDR3 residues: CASSQNRENTEAFF. CDR3 nucleotides: TGTGCCAGCAGCCAAAACAGGGAGAACACTGAAGCTTTCTTT.

The gene calls are TRBV4-1 and TRBJ2-5, with 8 bases that match TRBD2. There are 18 residues in the CDR3. CDR1 and CDR2 from the germline V gene are MGHRA and YSYEKL. V trimming: 1 base; J trimming: 5 bases; junction bases outside the gene matches: 15. CDR3 loop: CASSQGTISTGGYETQYF. The CDR3 coding sequence is TGCGCCAGCAGCCAAGGGACCATTTCCACGGGAGGGTATGAGACCCAGTACTTC.

V and J are TRBV18 and TRBJ1-3; D possibly corresponds to TRBD1 (5 bases). Germline V lookup: CDR1 KGHSH, CDR2 LQKENI. Trimming stripped 2 bases from V and 2 bases from J, with 7 bases between. The CDR3 spans 14 residues. The CDR3 DNA reads TGTGCCAGCTCACCAAGGGACGCTGGAAACACCATATATTTT. Translation gives CASSPRDAGNTIYF.

About this clone itself: The same CDR3 can be traced to other DNA sequences in this sample. The gene calls are TRBV29-1 and TRBJ1-5; 9 bases line up with TRBD1. With 4 bases clipped from V and 9 bases from J, the junction kept 7 bases outside the gene matches. In germline, CDR1 is SQVTM, CDR2 ANQGSEA. The CDR3 is 13 amino acids. CDR3 DNA sequence: TGCAGCGTTGGGACAGGGGAGGATGGGCCCCAGCATTTT. Residues: CSVGTGEDGPQHF.